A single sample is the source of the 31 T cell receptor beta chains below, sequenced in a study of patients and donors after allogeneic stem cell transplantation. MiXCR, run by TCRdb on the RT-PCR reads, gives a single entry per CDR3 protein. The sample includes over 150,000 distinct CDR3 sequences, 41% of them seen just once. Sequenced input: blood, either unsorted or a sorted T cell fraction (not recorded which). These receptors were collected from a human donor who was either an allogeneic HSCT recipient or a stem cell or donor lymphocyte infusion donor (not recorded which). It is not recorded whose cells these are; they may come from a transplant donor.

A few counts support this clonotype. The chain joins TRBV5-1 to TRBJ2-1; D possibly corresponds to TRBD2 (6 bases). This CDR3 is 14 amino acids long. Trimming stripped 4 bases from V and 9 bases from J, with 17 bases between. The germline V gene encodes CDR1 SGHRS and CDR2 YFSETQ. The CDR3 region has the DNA TGCGCCAGCAGCCCTGTGGAGGGGAGGACTGAGCAGTTCTTC. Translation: CASSPVEGRTEQFF.

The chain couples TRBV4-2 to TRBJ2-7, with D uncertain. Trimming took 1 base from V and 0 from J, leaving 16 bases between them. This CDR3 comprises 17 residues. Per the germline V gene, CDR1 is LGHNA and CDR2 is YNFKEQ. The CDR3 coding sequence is TGTGCCAGCAGCCAAGTTGATGTCAGTTGGAGCTCCTACGAGCAGTACTTC. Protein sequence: CASSQVDVSWSSYEQYF.

The CDR3 nucleotides read TGTGCCAGCAGTGAATCGATCTATGGCTACACCTTC. This encodes CASSESIYGYTF. V and J are TRBV25-1 and TRBJ1-2; D gene uncertain. The CDR3 sequence is 12 residues long. Looked up from germline, CDR1 is MGHDK and CDR2 is SYGVNS. Trimming left V 1 base short and J 4 bases short, with 4 bases between.

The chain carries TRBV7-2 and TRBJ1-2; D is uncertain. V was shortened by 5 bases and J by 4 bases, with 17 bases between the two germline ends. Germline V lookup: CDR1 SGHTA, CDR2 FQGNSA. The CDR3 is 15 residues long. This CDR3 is CASSNQPGPIYGYTF. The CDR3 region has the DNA TGTGCCAGCAGCAATCAACCGGGCCCGATCTATGGCTACACCTTC.

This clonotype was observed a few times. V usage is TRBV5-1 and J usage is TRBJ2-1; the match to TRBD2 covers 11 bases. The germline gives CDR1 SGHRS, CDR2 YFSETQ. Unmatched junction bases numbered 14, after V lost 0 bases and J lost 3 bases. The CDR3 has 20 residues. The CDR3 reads CASSLGVVVAGGSNYNEQFF. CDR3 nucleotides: TGCGCCAGCAGCTTGGGGGTCGTGGTAGCGGGAGGGTCTAACTACAATGAGCAGTTCTTC.

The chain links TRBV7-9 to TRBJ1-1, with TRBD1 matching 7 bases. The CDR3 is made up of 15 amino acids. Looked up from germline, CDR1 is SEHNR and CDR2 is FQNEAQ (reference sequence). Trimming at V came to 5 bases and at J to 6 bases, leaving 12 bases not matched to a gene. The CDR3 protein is CASSPRSLQGAEAFF. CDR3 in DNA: TGTGCCAGCAGCCCCCGGTCCCTTCAGGGGGCTGAAGCTTTCTTT.

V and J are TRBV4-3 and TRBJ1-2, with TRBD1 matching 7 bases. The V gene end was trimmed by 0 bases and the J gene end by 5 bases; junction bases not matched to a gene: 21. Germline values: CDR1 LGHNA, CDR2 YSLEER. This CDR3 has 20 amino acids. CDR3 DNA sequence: TGCGCCAGCAGCCAAGATCTTCGGCCCGACAGGGACTATCTGGGATATGGCTACACCTTC. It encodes CASSQDLRPDRDYLGYGYTF.

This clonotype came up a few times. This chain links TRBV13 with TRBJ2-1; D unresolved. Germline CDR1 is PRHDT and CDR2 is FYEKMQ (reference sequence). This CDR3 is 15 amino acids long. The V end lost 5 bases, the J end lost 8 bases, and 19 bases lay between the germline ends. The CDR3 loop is CASSPSGTGRDEQFF. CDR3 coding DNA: TGTGCCAGCAGCCCCTCCGGTACCGGACGGGATGAGCAGTTCTTC.

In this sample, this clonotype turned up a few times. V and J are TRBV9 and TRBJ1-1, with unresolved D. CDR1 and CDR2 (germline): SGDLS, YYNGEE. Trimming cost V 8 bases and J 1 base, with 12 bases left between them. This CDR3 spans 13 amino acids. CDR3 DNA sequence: TGTGCCAGTGGGGTCGTGGGGAACACTGAAGCTTTCTTT. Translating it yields CASGVVGNTEAFF.

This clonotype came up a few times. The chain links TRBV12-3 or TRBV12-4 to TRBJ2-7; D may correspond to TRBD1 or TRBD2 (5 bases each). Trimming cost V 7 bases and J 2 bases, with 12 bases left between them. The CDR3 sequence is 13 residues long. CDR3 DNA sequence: TGTGCCAGCAAAGCGAGGGGTGCCTACGAGCAGTACTTC. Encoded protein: CASKARGAYEQYF.

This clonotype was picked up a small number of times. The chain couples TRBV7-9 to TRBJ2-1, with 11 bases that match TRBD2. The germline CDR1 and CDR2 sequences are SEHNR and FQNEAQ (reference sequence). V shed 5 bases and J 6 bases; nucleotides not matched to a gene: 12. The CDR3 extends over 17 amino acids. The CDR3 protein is CASSPRLAGSPLNEQFF. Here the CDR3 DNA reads TGTGCCAGCAGCCCCAGACTAGCGGGGTCACCTCTCAATGAGCAGTTCTTC.

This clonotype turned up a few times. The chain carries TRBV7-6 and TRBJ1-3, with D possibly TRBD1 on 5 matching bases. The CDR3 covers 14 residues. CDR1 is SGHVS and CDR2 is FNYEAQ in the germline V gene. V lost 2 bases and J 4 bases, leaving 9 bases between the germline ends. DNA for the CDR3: TGTGCCAGCAGCTTAAAGGGGCTCGGAAACACCATATATTTT. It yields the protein CASSLKGLGNTIYF.

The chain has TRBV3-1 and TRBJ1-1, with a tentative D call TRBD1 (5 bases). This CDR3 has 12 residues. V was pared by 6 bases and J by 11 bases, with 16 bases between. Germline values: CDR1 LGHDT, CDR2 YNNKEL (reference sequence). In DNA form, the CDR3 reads TGTGCCAGCAGGGACGCAGGGAGTTCGGCTTTCTTT. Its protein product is CASRDAGSSAFF.

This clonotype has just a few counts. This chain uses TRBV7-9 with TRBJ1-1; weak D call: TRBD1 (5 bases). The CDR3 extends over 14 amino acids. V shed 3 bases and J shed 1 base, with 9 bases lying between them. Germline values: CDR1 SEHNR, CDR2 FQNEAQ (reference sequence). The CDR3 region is CASSFGRENTEAFF. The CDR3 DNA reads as TGTGCCAGCAGCTTTGGCAGGGAGAACACTGAAGCTTTCTTT.

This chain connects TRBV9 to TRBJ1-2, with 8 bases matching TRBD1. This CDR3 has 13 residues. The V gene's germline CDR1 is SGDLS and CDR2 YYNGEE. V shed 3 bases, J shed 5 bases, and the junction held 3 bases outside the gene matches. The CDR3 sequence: CASSERTGYGYTF. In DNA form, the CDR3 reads TGTGCCAGCAGCGAAAGGACAGGGTATGGCTACACCTTC.

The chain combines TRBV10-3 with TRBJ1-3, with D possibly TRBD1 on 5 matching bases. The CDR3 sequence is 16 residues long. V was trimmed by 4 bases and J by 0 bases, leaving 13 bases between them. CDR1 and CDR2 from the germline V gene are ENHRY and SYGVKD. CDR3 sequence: CAISGSQGRSGNTIYF. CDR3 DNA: TGTGCCATCAGTGGTTCGCAGGGCCGCTCTGGAAACACCATATATTTT.

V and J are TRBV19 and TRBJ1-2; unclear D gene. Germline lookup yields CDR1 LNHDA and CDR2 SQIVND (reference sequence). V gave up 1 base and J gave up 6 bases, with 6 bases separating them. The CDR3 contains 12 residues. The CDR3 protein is CASSIGGDGYTF. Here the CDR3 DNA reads TGTGCCAGTAGTATAGGTGGAGATGGCTACACCTTC.

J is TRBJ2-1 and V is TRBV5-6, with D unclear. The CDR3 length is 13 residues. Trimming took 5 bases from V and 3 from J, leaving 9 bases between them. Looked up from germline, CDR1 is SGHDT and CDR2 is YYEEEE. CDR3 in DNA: TGTGCCAGCAGAGGGCTAGTCTACAATGAGCAGTTCTTC. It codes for CASRGLVYNEQFF. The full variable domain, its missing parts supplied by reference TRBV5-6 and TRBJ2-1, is DAGVTQSPTHLIKTRGQQVTLRCSPKSGHDTVSWYQQALGQGPQFIFQYYEEEERQRGNFPDRFSGHQFPNYSSELNVNALLLGDSALYLCASRGLVYNEQFFGPGTRLTVL.

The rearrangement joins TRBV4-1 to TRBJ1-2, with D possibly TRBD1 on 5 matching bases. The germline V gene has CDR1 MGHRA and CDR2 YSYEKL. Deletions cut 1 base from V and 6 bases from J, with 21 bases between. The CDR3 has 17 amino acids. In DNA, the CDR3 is TGCGCCAGCAGCCAAGTGCGCGGGGCCGGAGGGTTGGATGGCTACACCTTC. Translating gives CASSQVRGAGGLDGYTF.

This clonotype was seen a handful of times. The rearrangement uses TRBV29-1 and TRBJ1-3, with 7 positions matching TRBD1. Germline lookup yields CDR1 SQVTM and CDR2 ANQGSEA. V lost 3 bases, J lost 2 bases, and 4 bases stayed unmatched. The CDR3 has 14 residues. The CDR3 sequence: CSVDSTGTGNTIYF. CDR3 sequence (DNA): TGCAGCGTTGACTCGACAGGGACTGGAAACACCATATATTTT.

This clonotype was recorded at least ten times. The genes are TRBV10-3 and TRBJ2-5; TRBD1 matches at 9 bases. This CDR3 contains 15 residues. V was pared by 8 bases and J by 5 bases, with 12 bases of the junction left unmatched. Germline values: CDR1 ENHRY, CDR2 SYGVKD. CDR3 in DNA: TGTGCCATCGGGAGCGACAGGGGGGCTATGGAGACCCAGTACTTC. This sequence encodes CAIGSDRGAMETQYF.

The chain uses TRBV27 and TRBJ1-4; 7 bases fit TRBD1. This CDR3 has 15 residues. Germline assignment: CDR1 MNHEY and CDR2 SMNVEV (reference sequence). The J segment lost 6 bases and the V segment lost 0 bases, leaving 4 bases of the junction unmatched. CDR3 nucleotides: TGTGCCAGCAGTTTATCTGGGACAGATTATGAAAAACTGTTTTTT. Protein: CASSLSGTDYEKLFF.

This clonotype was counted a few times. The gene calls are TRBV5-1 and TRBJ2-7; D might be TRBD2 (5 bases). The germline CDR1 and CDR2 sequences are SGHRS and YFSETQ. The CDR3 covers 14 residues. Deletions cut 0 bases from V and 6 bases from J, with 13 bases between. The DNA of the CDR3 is TGCGCCAGCAGCTTGGTTGAGCGGTCCCTCGAGCAGTACTTC. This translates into CASSLVERSLEQYF.

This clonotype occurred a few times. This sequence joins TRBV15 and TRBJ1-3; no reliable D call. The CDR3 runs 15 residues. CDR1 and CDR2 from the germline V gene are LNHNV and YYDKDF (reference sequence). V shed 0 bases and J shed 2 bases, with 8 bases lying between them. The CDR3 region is CATSREGFPGNTIYF. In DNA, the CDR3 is TGTGCCACCAGCAGAGAAGGATTTCCTGGAAACACCATATATTTT.

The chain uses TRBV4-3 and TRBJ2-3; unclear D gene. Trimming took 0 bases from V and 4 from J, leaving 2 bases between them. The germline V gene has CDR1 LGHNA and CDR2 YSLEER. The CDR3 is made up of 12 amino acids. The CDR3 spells CASSQEPDTQYF. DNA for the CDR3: TGCGCCAGCAGCCAAGAACCAGATACGCAGTATTTT.

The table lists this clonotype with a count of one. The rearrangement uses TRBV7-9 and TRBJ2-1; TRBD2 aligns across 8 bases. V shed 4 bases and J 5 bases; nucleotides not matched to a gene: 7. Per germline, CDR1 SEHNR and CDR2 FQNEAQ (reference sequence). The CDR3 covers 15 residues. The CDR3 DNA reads TGTGCCAGCAGCTGGAGGCCGGGACTAGACAATGAGCAGTTCTTC. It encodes CASSWRPGLDNEQFF.

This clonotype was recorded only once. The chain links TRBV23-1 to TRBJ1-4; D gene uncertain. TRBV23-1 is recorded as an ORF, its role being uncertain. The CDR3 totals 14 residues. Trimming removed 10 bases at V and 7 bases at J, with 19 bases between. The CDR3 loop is CAKVSRNEGEKLFF. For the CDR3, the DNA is TGCGCCAAAGTATCCAGAAATGAGGGTGAAAAACTGTTTTTT.

The CDR3 spells CSVSSGFQETQYF. CDR3 in DNA: TGCAGCGTTTCCTCGGGATTCCAAGAGACCCAGTACTTC. V usage is TRBV29-1 and J usage is TRBJ2-5, with a weak D call TRBD2 (5 bases). CDR3 length: 13 amino acids. Looked up from germline, CDR1 is SQVTM and CDR2 is ANQGSEA. V was clipped by 5 bases and J by 1 base, with 11 bases between them.

The chain's CDR3 is CASSQVRGHEQFF. The CDR3 coding sequence is TGTGCCAGCAGCCAAGTCCGAGGCCATGAGCAGTTCTTC. The V call is TRBV14, the J call TRBJ2-1; D is uncertain. V lost 1 base, J lost 8 bases, and 9 bases lay in between. The CDR3 is 13 amino acids. The V gene's germline CDR1 is SGHDN and CDR2 FVKESK.

The CDR3 region is CATSDSSGRAADTQYF. Written as DNA, the CDR3 is TGTGCCACCAGTGATTCCAGCGGGAGGGCCGCAGATACGCAGTATTTT. The genes are TRBV24-1 and TRBJ2-3; 10 bases match TRBD2. Germline CDR1 KGHDR, CDR2 SFDVKD. V trimming: 2 bases; J trimming: 4 bases; junction bases outside the gene matches: 5. The CDR3 is made up of 16 amino acids.

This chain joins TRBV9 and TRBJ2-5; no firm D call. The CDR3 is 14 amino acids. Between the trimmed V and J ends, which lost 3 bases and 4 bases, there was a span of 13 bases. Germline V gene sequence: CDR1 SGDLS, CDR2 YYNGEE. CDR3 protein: CASSGSALVETQYF. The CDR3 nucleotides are TGTGCCAGCAGCGGGAGTGCCCTTGTAGAGACCCAGTACTTC.